What follows are 12 T cell receptor beta chains derived from one specimen sequenced in a study of cytomegalovirus exposure and HLA in healthy donors. PCR used 60 Vbeta primers and 13 Jbeta primers. Clones were read by immunoSEQ multiplex PCR, and TCRdb kept only the in-frame ones, dropping some. In the table there are 95,000 to 150,000 clones, roughly 82% of which are singletons. Sample: PBMCs. The receptors derive from a woman aged 18-29 years in good health and CMV-seronegative.

The rearrangement joins TRBV7-8 to TRBJ2-7; TRBD1 agrees at 7 bases. After removal of 6 bases from V and 1 base from J, the junction contained 9 bases not matched to a gene. The CDR3 has 15 residues. Germline CDR1 reads SGHVS; CDR2 reads FQNEAQ. CDR3 nucleotides: TGTGCCAGCAGATACCGGGACAGAAGTTCCTACGAGCAGTACTTC. It specifies CASRYRDRSSYEQYF.

The chain joins TRBV11-2 to TRBJ2-3, with 7 bases that match TRBD2. The CDR3 is made up of 16 amino acids. Per the germline V gene, CDR1 is SGHAT and CDR2 is FQNNGV. J gave up 5 bases and V 0 bases, and 8 bases lay outside the gene matches. The CDR3 DNA reads TGTGCCAGCAGCTTAGAACTAGCGCTTCTACTAGATACGCAGTATTTT. This codes for CASSLELALLLDTQYF.

There are a few counts of this clone. The chain joins TRBV4-1 to TRBJ2-3; TRBD2 agrees at 8 bases. Germline V gene sequence: CDR1 MGHRA, CDR2 YSYEKL. CDR3 length: 16 residues. V was clipped by 5 bases and J by 0 bases; unmatched bases: 7. The CDR3 region has the DNA TGCGCCAGCAGCGGCGGGAGGCCTTTGAGCACAGATACGCAGTATTTT. Residues: CASSGGRPLSTDTQYF.

In its sample, this clone was seen once. The rearrangement joins TRBV5-4 to TRBJ2-7; 7 positions agree with TRBD2. CDR3 length equals 13 residues. Germline trimming cut 2 bases from V and 3 bases from J; bases unmatched to any gene: 2. CDR1 and CDR2 (germline): SGHNT, YYREEE (reference sequence). DNA of the CDR3: TGTGCCAGCAGCTTTGGGGGGGGCTACGAGCAGTACTTC. It codes for CASSFGGGYEQYF.

In this sample, this clone turned up a few times. The V call is TRBV4-2, the J call TRBJ1-4, with D uncertain. CDR1 and CDR2 (germline): LGHNA, YNFKEQ. The CDR3 totals 15 residues. Deletions cut 1 base from V and 0 bases from J, with 6 bases between. CDR3 sequence reads: CASSQVRATNEKLFF. Here the CDR3 DNA reads TGTGCCAGCAGCCAAGTGAGAGCAACTAATGAAAAACTGTTTTTT.

V and J are TRBV7-9 and TRBJ1-2; a weak D match, TRBD1 (5 bases). The germline CDR1 and CDR2 sequences are SEHNR and FQNEAQ (reference sequence). The CDR3 loop spans 16 amino acids. With 2 bases removed from V and 11 bases from J, the gap between germline ends came to 24 bases. The CDR3 DNA reads TGTGCCAGCAGCTTAAATCAGAGACAGAAACCTATGCGGTACACCTTC. It encodes CASSLNQRQKPMRYTF.

The chain combines TRBV6-5 with TRBJ1-2, with D possibly being TRBD1 (6 bases). The CDR3 is 14 amino acids. V lost 2 bases and J lost 4, with 11 bases in between. CDR1 and CDR2 (germline): MNHEY, SVGAGI. CDR3 nucleotide sequence: TGTGCCAGCAGTTACGGGGGGGCTGCCTATGGCTACACCTTC. Protein product: CASSYGGAAYGYTF.

The rearrangement links TRBV7-9 to TRBJ1-4; 8 bases are a match to TRBD1. This CDR3 contains 16 residues. The germline V gene encodes CDR1 SEHNR and CDR2 FQNEAQ (reference sequence). After removal of 5 bases from V and 5 bases from J, the junction contained 10 bases not matched to a gene. DNA for the CDR3: TGTGCCAGCAGCCCTGGGGGCTACAGGGGGAATGAAAAACTGTTTTTT. Translating gives CASSPGGYRGNEKLFF.

The genes are TRBV7-9 and TRBJ2-2; 7 bases map to TRBD2. This CDR3 has 17 residues. Per the germline V gene, CDR1 is SEHNR and CDR2 is FQNEAQ (reference sequence). The J segment lost 6 bases and the V segment lost 6 bases, leaving 16 bases of the junction unmatched. The CDR3 loop is CASRITPGRAGAGELFF. The CDR3 nucleotides read TGTGCCAGCAGAATCACCCCAGGGAGGGCCGGGGCCGGGGAGCTGTTTTTT.

This clone was found once. In the same sample, other DNA sequences code for this CDR3. The rearrangement joins TRBV11-2 to TRBJ2-7, with D unresolved. CDR1 SGHAT and CDR2 FQNNGV come from the germline V gene. There are 14 residues in the CDR3. Trimming took off 1 base at V and 2 bases at J, with 9 bases between the two ends. CDR3 sequence reads: CASSLVGGAYEQYF. CDR3 in DNA: TGTGCCAGCAGCTTAGTTGGCGGCGCCTACGAGCAGTACTTC.

This clone was recorded once. The DNA for the CDR3 is TGCGCCAGCAGCCAAGAACAGGGTTGGACTGAAGCTTTCTTT. Amino acids: CASSQEQGWTEAFF. The rearrangement links TRBV4-1 to TRBJ1-1, with D perhaps TRBD1 (6 bases). The CDR3 consists of 14 residues. Trimming took off 0 bases at V and 5 bases at J, with 10 bases between the two ends. Germline-derived CDR1 and CDR2 are MGHRA and YSYEKL.

The V gene is TRBV7-2, the J gene TRBJ1-1; a weak D match, TRBD1 (6 bases). This CDR3 is built from 14 residues. V lost 5 bases, J lost 4 bases, and 14 bases lay in between. Germline lookup yields CDR1 SGHTA and CDR2 FQGNSA. The CDR3 protein is CASSALGGATEAFF. For the CDR3, the DNA is TGTGCCAGCAGCGCGCTAGGGGGAGCCACTGAAGCTTTCTTT.